This T cell receptor (beta chain) is drawn from a study of breast tumors, draining lymph nodes, adjacent tissues. This CDR3 comprises 14 residues. V lost 7 bases and J lost 6; bases outside the gene matches: 11. From germline, CDR1 is MNHNS and CDR2 SASEGT. Via MiXCR, TCRdb re-called the multiplex PCR reads, giving one row per CDR3 protein. The profile shows more than 250,000 distinct CDR3 sequences, 30% of them singletons. Samples came from axillary lymph nodes draining the breast cancer. Note on this clonotype: A single base separates this from a much larger clone, so it may be a read error. The CDR3 end shows no conserved phenylalanine or tryptophan, and so a read error is likely.

The sequence came from a female donor with breast cancer. Some clones in this sample may be carry-over from other donors' samples. Sequencing was carried out using axillary lymph node tissue. V and J are TRBV6-1 and TRBJ2-7, with 8 bases identical to TRBD2. In DNA form, the CDR3 reads TGTGCCAGCACGCCGGGAGCGGGAGTCTCCGAGCAGTACTTA. Encoded protein: CASTPGAGVSEQYL.